This T cell receptor (beta chain) was sequenced in a study of cytomegalovirus exposure and HLA in healthy donors. Study-level points and caveats: Cytomegalovirus-associated status was assigned to about 150 TCR beta chains.

The study ran its PCR with 60 Vbeta and 13 Jbeta primers. Using immunoSEQ multiplex PCR, the repertoire was profiled, and TCRdb retains in-frame clones only, with some absent. Found here are some 80,000 clones, roughly 80% of them singletons; the top ten hold around 3.2%. This clone was detected only once. The antigen is not known. The sequenced sample consisted of PBMCs. This receptor was identified in a man aged 50 or older in good health and CMV-seronegative.

The CDR3 sequence is CASSLGAGTQETQYF. In DNA, the CDR3 is TGCGCCAGCAGCTTGGGGGCAGGCACCCAAGAGACCCAGTACTTC. The rearrangement joins TRBV5-1 to TRBJ2-5; no firm D call. V was trimmed by 0 bases and J by 1 base, leaving 10 bases between them. The germline V gene encodes CDR1 SGHRS and CDR2 YFSETQ. The CDR3 runs 15 residues.